A single T cell receptor beta chain is shown here with its context. Its antigen remains unidentified. This sample stems from a study of T cells in Graves' hyperthyroidism and ophthalmopathy. Findings of the study overall: Most thyroid clonotypes expanded above 0.001 were also detected in blood.

It was RNA transcripts that yielded the amplified TCR beta CDR3 regions. During a first-round RT-PCR of the TCR CDR3, the HTBI primer set was used. TCRdb analysed the multiplex PCR reads with MiXCR anew, one entry per CDR3 protein. In the table there are some 600,000 distinct CDR3 sequences, about 43% of which are singletons. The CDR3 is made up of 13 amino acids. CDR1 and CDR2 from the germline V gene are SNHLY and FYNNEI. After removal of 4 bases from V and 7 bases from J, the junction contained 6 bases not matched to a gene. The material sequenced was peripheral blood or thyroid tissue (not recorded which). The receptor comes from a young woman with Graves' hyperthyroidism. The chain recombines TRBV2 with TRBJ1-2, with 7 bases matching TRBD1. CDR3: CASSVSGGTGYTF. In nucleotides, the CDR3 is TGTGCCAGCAGTGTCTCAGGGGGAACTGGCTACACCTTC.